These 5 T cell receptor beta chains were all obtained from the same sample, sequenced in a study of blood T cells in healthy people across ages. A sample-barcoded 5' primer and a J-beta primer mix were used in a second PCR of roughly 7 to 11 cycles. TCRdb called the 5' RACE reads again in MiXCR, with one record for every CDR3 protein. The table shows about 760,000 distinct CDR3 sequences, with roughly 50% occurring only once. The sequenced sample consisted of blood. These receptors came from a man in his forties or fifties in good health.

This clonotype came up a few times. The CDR3 DNA reads as TGTGCCAGCAGCCAAGGGGCGGGTTGGCGCTACACCTTC. As protein: CASSQGAGWRYTF. J is TRBJ1-2 and V is TRBV4-2, with unresolved D. The CDR3 runs to 13 residues. Trimming left V 1 base short and J 9 bases short, with 12 bases between. CDR1 and CDR2 from the germline V gene are LGHNA and YNFKEQ.

V gene TRBV4-1 combines with J gene TRBJ2-5; either TRBD1 or TRBD2 may fit D (5 bases each). Germline CDR1 and CDR2: MGHRA and YSYEKL. The CDR3 totals 15 residues. V gave up 6 bases and J gave up 3 bases, with 17 bases separating them. The CDR3 reads CASRQSGARKETQYF. For the CDR3, the DNA is TGCGCCAGCAGACAATCCGGGGCAAGAAAAGAGACCCAGTACTTC.

The rearrangement uses TRBV29-1 and TRBJ2-1; D is undetermined. The CDR3 is made up of 12 amino acids. Germline V CDR1 and CDR2: SQVTM, ANQGSEA. V lost 3 bases and J 6 bases, leaving 9 bases between the germline ends. CDR3 sequence reads: CSVDRQANEQFF. Here the CDR3 DNA reads TGCAGCGTTGACAGGCAGGCCAATGAGCAGTTCTTC.

This clonotype has a single count. The rearrangement uses TRBV27 and TRBJ2-5, with TRBD2 matching over 14 bases. The CDR3 totals 16 residues. J gave up 11 bases and V 5 bases, and 13 bases lay outside the gene matches. Germline V gives CDR1 MNHEY, CDR2 SMNVEV (reference sequence). The CDR3 DNA sequence: TGTGCCAGCAGTCGGACTAGCGGGAGGCCAAACCCCGGGCAGTACTTC. Its translation is CASSRTSGRPNPGQYF.

The table lists this clonotype with a count of one. The V and J genes are TRBV7-9 and TRBJ2-3; D remains ambiguous. The CDR3 sequence is 13 residues long. Germline V gene sequence: CDR1 SEHNR, CDR2 FQNEAQ (reference sequence). V lost 3 bases, J lost 6 bases, and 10 bases lay in between. CDR3 residues: CASSFLIMDTQYF. The CDR3 DNA sequence: TGTGCCAGCAGCTTCCTTATAATGGATACGCAGTATTTT.